The 8 T cell receptor beta chains given below trace back to one sample, sequenced in a study of blood T cell repertoires in COVID-19. Some clones are missing from TCRdb's copy, which holds only in-frame ones; the method was immunoSEQ multiplex PCR. Of approximately 350,000 clones listed, more than 85% are singletons. Sequencing input: PBMCs or T cells enriched from blood (not recorded which). All receptors come from a woman in her twenties or thirties who had recovered from COVID-19.

The chain combines TRBV15 with TRBJ1-3; D perhaps matches TRBD1 (6 bases). Trimming stripped 2 bases from V and 2 bases from J, with 10 bases between. The CDR3 length is 15 residues. Germline lookup yields CDR1 LNHNV and CDR2 YYDKDF (reference sequence). The CDR3 DNA reads as TGTGCCACCAGCAGACAGAGACAGGCTGGAAACACCATATATTTT. Amino acids: CATSRQRQAGNTIYF. Supplemented by reference TRBV15 and TRBJ1-3, the full variable domain reads DAMVIQNPRYQVTQFGKPVTLSCSQTLNHNVMYWYQQKSSQAPKLLFHYYDKDFNNEADTPDNFQSRRPNTSFCFLDIRSPGLGDTAMYLCATSRQRQAGNTIYFGEGSWLTVV.

The chain couples TRBV2 to TRBJ2-7; 9 bases align to TRBD1. The CDR3 consists of 12 residues. The J segment lost 5 bases and the V segment lost 5 bases, leaving 1 base of the junction unmatched. Germline values: CDR1 SNHLY, CDR2 FYNNEI. CDR3 in DNA: TGTGCCAGCAGTACAGGGGGCCACGAGCAGTACTTC. This codes for CASSTGGHEQYF.

The chain combines TRBV28 with TRBJ2-1; the D gene is possibly TRBD2 (5 bases). The germline V and J ends were trimmed by 4 bases and 4 bases, with 8 bases remaining between them. The CDR3 runs to 13 residues. The germline gives CDR1 MDHEN, CDR2 SYDVKM. CDR3 amino acids: CASSYGEYNEQFF. CDR3 DNA: TGTGCCAGCAGTTATGGGGAGTACAATGAGCAGTTCTTC. The full variable domain, its missing parts supplied by reference TRBV28 and TRBJ2-1, is DVKVTQSSRYLVKRTGEKVFLECVQDMDHENMFWYRQDPGLGLRLIYFSYDVKMKEKGDIPEGYSVSREKKERFSLILESASTNQTSMYLCASSYGEYNEQFFGPGTRLTVL.

V is TRBV15 and J is TRBJ2-3, with D tentatively TRBD2 (6 bases). This CDR3 is 21 amino acids long. Germline V lookup: CDR1 LNHNV, CDR2 YYDKDF (reference sequence). V lost 0 bases and J 0 bases, leaving 25 bases between the germline ends. DNA for the CDR3: TGTGCCACCAGCAGAGATCGAAGGACCGGACGTCTAGCGCGGAGCACAGATACGCAGTATTTT. It encodes CATSRDRRTGRLARSTDTQYF. Together with reference TRBV15 and TRBJ2-3, the CDR3 gives the full variable domain: DAMVIQNPRYQVTQFGKPVTLSCSQTLNHNVMYWYQQKSSQAPKLLFHYYDKDFNNEADTPDNFQSRRPNTSFCFLDIRSPGLGDTAMYLCATSRDRRTGRLARSTDTQYFGPGTRLTVL.

V gene TRBV7-9 combines with J gene TRBJ2-3, with 15 positions matching TRBD2. The CDR3 is 18 amino acids. V was pared by 4 bases and J by 0 bases, with 5 bases of the junction left unmatched. Germline CDR1 reads SEHNR; CDR2 reads FQNEAQ (reference sequence). CDR3 coding DNA: TGTGCCAGCAGCTCCGGGACTAGCGGGAGGCTGAGCACAGATACGCAGTATTTT. This sequence encodes CASSSGTSGRLSTDTQYF.

V usage is TRBV13 and J usage is TRBJ1-1; 7 positions match TRBD1. This CDR3 has 16 residues. Germline V gives CDR1 PRHDT, CDR2 FYEKMQ (reference sequence). The V gene end was trimmed by 5 bases and the J gene end by 0 bases; junction bases not matched to a gene: 9. The CDR3 spells CASSEGQGGLNTEAFF. CDR3 nucleotides: TGTGCCAGCAGCGAAGGGCAGGGGGGTTTGAACACTGAAGCTTTCTTT.

The chain has TRBV7-6 and TRBJ2-7, with TRBD2 as a possible D gene (5 bases). The CDR3 is made up of 14 amino acids. Germline CDR1 is SGHVS and CDR2 is FNYEAQ. The germline V and J ends were trimmed by 1 base and 5 bases, with 12 bases remaining between them. CDR3: CASSLGGYFDEQYF. As DNA, the CDR3 is TGTGCCAGCAGCTTAGGAGGGTATTTCGACGAGCAGTACTTC.

The chain is built from TRBV5-4 and TRBJ2-1; D may be TRBD1 (5 bases). This CDR3 region has 15 residues. Germline CDR1 is SGHNT and CDR2 is YYREEE (reference sequence). V was shortened by 1 base and J by 1 base, with 9 bases between the two germline ends. CDR3 DNA sequence: TGTGCCAGCAGCTTGATCACAGGTTCCTACAATGAGCAGTTCTTC. Its protein product is CASSLITGSYNEQFF. Combining the CDR3 with reference TRBV5-4 and TRBJ2-1 gives the whole variable domain ETGVTQSPTHLIKTRGQQVTLRCSSQSGHNTVSWYQQALGQGPQFIFQYYREEENGRGNFPPRFSGLQFPNYSSELNVNALELDDSALYLCASSLITGSYNEQFFGPGTRLTVL.